This entry is about one T cell receptor beta chain. Antigen unknown. Deletions cut 4 bases from V and 8 bases from J, with 6 bases between. There are 11 residues in the CDR3. Germline V gene sequence: CDR1 GTSNPN, CDR2 SVGIG (reference sequence). This entry comes from a study of CD8 T cells in ankylosing spondylitis. Whole-study findings and limits: A CD8+ phenotype characterized the disease-linked clones, which were relatively rare in peripheral blood. Reports of some motif variants in reactive arthritis synovial fluid and blood predate this one.

In TCRdb, the 5' RACE reads were re-called with MiXCR into one record per CDR3 protein. The profile shows about 200,000 distinct CDR3 sequences, 13% of them singletons. The TCR comes from a male donor with ankylosing spondylitis or in good health (not recorded which). Material for sequencing was blood, either unsorted or a sorted T cell fraction (not recorded which). V and J are TRBV30 and TRBJ1-6; D is undetermined. CDR3 bases: TGTGCCTGGATGAGGGATTCACCCCTCCACTTT. Translating it yields CAWMRDSPLHF.